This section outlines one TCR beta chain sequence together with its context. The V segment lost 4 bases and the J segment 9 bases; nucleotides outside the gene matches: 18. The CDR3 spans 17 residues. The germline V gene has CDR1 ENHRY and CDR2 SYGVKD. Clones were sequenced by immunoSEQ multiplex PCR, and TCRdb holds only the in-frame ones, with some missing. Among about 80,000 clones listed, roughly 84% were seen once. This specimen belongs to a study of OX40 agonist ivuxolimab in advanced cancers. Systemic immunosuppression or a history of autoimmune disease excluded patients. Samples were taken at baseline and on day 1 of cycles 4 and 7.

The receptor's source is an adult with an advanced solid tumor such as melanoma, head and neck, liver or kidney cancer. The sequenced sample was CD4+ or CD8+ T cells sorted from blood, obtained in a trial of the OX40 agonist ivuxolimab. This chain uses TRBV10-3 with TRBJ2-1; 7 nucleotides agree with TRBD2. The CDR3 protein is CAISGMTTSGTGSEQFF. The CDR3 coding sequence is TGTGCCATCAGTGGGATGACGACCAGCGGGACGGGCAGTGAGCAGTTCTTC.